This TCR beta chain derives from a study of cytomegalovirus exposure and HLA in healthy donors. Regarding the study as a whole: As was reported, the classifier diagnosed cytomegalovirus status with high specificity and sensitivity. Rare TCR sequences dominated, though some public TCRs recurred in many donors. According to a subsequent analysis, TCR clusters identified in the first cohort showed a tendency to co-occur across the 120 or so validation repertoires.

Clones were read by immunoSEQ multiplex PCR, and TCRdb kept only the in-frame ones, dropping some. The sample lists about 49,000 clones; nearly 95% were seen once. Per the germline V gene, CDR1 is MNHEY and CDR2 is SVGAGI. Trimming stripped 5 bases from V and 7 bases from J, with 12 bases between. This CDR3 has 13 amino acids. It was the approximately 120-subject validation cohort, separate from the roughly 700-subject first cohort, to which the donors belonged. This clone was observed once. The antigen remains undetermined. The rearrangement uses TRBV6-5 and TRBJ2-1; a weak D match, TRBD1 (6 bases). Input material: PBMCs. The TCR originated in a woman under 30 in good health and CMV-seropositive. CDR3 sequence: CASSPTGFNEQFF. As DNA, the CDR3 is TGTGCCAGCAGTCCTACAGGGTTTAATGAGCAGTTCTTC.